Listed below are T cell receptor beta chains from one sample, sequenced in a study of molecular identifiers for immune sequencing clone quantification. TCRdb called the PCR reads again in MiXCR, with one record for every CDR3 protein. Of over 10,000 distinct CDR3 sequences detected, about 20% appear once; the ten largest clones hold approximately 1.5%. Sequencing used naive CD8+ T cells from blood, with Jurkat cell RNA spiked in. The receptors shown here come from a human donor in good health. Some libraries in this study had Jurkat cell RNA spiked in. The CDR3 runs from the conserved cysteine through the conserved F or W. D genes are given only for firm matches. Clone size is shown for a subset of rows, as once, few, many or a class of expanded clone.

CDR3nt,CDR3aa,abundance,d_gene,j_gene,v_gene
TGTGCCAGCATAAATCTAGCGGGATCAAGAAAAGAGACCCAGTACTTC,CASINLAGSRKETQYF,many,NA,TRBJ2-5,TRBV21-1
TGTGCCAGCAGCCACGGGACTGCGTATGGCTACACCTTC,CASSHGTAYGYTF,many,NA,TRBJ1-2,TRBV7-2
TGCAGTGCTAGAGATCCACTAGCGGGAGAGGGTACGCAGTATTTT,CSARDPLAGEGTQYF,medium-sized,TRBD2,TRBJ2-3,TRBV20-1
TGTGCCAGCAGTTTGATAGGCGGGGGCTATGGCTACACCTTC,CASSLIGGGYGYTF,medium-sized,NA,TRBJ1-2,TRBV27
TGTGCCAGCAGCTTGGGAAGTGCCGAGCAGTACTTC,CASSLGSAEQYF,many,NA,TRBJ2-7,TRBV5-8
TGTGCCAGCAGCCGGACTATCCAAACCTACGAGCAGTACTTC,CASSRTIQTYEQYF,medium-sized,NA,TRBJ2-7,TRBV7-2
TGTGCCAGCAGTTACGTCTGGGAAAACGGTGAGCAGTTCTTC,CASSYVWENGEQFF,few,NA,TRBJ2-1,TRBV6-5
TGTGCCAGCAGTCCGGGACTAGCGGCAAGCTCCTACGAGCAGTACTTC,CASSPGLAASSYEQYF,medium-sized,TRBD2,TRBJ2-7,TRBV27
TGTGCCACCAGCAACTACAGTAGTGTCGAGCAGTACTTC,CATSNYSSVEQYF,many,NA,TRBJ2-7,TRBV15
TGTGCCATCAGTGACAGGGACACCGGGGAGCTGTTTTTT,CAISDRDTGELFF,many,NA,TRBJ2-2,TRBV10-3
TGTGCCAGCAGCAGGGACTACTCCTACGAGCAGTACTTC,CASSRDYSYEQYF,medium-sized,TRBD2,TRBJ2-7,TRBV27
TGTGCCAGCAGCCATCGGGCGCTCCCAGATACGCAGTATTTT,CASSHRALPDTQYF,medium-sized,NA,TRBJ2-3,TRBV6-1
TGTGCCAGCAGCTTTGGTCTAATGGGGTCGGAGACCCAGTACTTC,CASSFGLMGSETQYF,many,NA,TRBJ2-5,TRBV7-3
TGTGCCAGCAGCCCCGGGACAGGGAATGAAAAACTGTTTTTT,CASSPGTGNEKLFF,medium-sized,TRBD1,TRBJ1-4,TRBV7-9
TGTGCCAGCAGTGAATCCCGATGGGGAAACACTGAAGCTTTCTTT,CASSESRWGNTEAFF,many,NA,TRBJ1-1,TRBV25-1
TGCAGTGCTAGTAAAGCTCTAGCGGGAGGCCCAGATACGCAGTATTTT,CSASKALAGGPDTQYF,NA,TRBD2,TRBJ2-3,TRBV20-1
TGTGCCAGCAGCCTCAACATTAGGGCGGGAGGCGGGGAGCTGTTTTTT,CASSLNIRAGGGELFF,many,TRBD2,TRBJ2-2,TRBV14
TGTGCCAGCAGCTTAGGAGGGGTCTCCTACGAGCAGTACTTC,CASSLGGVSYEQYF,medium-sized,NA,TRBJ2-7,TRBV7-2
TGTGCCAGCAGTGGGGGGCTCGACAATGAGCAGTTCTTC,CASSGGLDNEQFF,many,NA,TRBJ2-1,TRBV2
TGTGCCAGCAGTTTGCTCGGAGGGGGGTCTGAAGCTTTCTTT,CASSLLGGGSEAFF,medium-sized,NA,TRBJ1-1,TRBV27
TGTGCCAGCAGCTCCGTAGTCTCTGGAAACACCATATATTTT,CASSSVVSGNTIYF,many,NA,TRBJ1-3,TRBV7-9
TGTGCCAGCAGTCGAGTGGGACTAGCGGGAGGGCCTGATACGCAGTATTTT,CASSRVGLAGGPDTQYF,medium-sized,TRBD2,TRBJ2-3,TRBV7-2
TGCGCCAGCAGCAAATTCCCCGCCAATGAAGCTTTCTTT,CASSKFPANEAFF,medium-sized,NA,TRBJ1-1,TRBV5-1
TGTGCCAGCAGCTTAAAGCAGAACCGCTACGAGCAGTACTTC,CASSLKQNRYEQYF,many,NA,TRBJ2-7,TRBV11-3
TGTGCCAGTTCCGGGACAGAGAGCAATCAGCCCCAGCATTTT,CASSGTESNQPQHF,NA,TRBD1,TRBJ1-5,TRBV12-3/TRBV12-4
TGTGCCAGCAGCTTCGTAGTTACCCCCTACGAGCAGTACTTC,CASSFVVTPYEQYF,medium-sized,NA,TRBJ2-7,TRBV7-2
TGTGCCAGCAGCTCAAGTGGGTCACAGGGAAGAGGCAATCAGCCCCAGCATTTT,CASSSSGSQGRGNQPQHF,many,NA,TRBJ1-5,TRBV7-6
TGCGCCAGCAGCCCGACTAGCGGTTCTACCGAGCAGTACTTC,CASSPTSGSTEQYF,many,TRBD2,TRBJ2-7,TRBV4-1
TGTGCCAGCAACCCGACAGGACCATTCTACGAGCAGTACTTC,CASNPTGPFYEQYF,few,NA,TRBJ2-7,TRBV12-3/TRBV12-4
TGCGCCAGCAGCCGGCTAGTTAAGGAGACCCAGTACTTC,CASSRLVKETQYF,many,NA,TRBJ2-5,TRBV5-1
TGTGCCAGTAGTCCTGGGTTAGGAGACTACGAGCAGTACTTC,CASSPGLGDYEQYF,NA,NA,TRBJ2-7,TRBV19
TGTGCCTGGAGACCTGGGGGGAGTGAAGCTTTCTTT,CAWRPGGSEAFF,few,NA,TRBJ1-1,TRBV30
TGTGCCAGCAGCTCCCCCGGCGGGGTCTTTTCCTACGAGCAGTACTTC,CASSSPGGVFSYEQYF,many,NA,TRBJ2-7,TRBV7-6
TGTGCCAGCAGCCCTCAGGAACTAGCGAATGAGCAGTTCTTC,CASSPQELANEQFF,many,TRBD2,TRBJ2-1,TRBV7-8
TGTGCCAGCAGTCGAACAGGGGGCCAGATAGATACGCAGTATTTT,CASSRTGGQIDTQYF,many,TRBD1,TRBJ2-3,TRBV11-2
TGTGCCAGCAGCTTAGGGTCGGGAGCCCCCTACGAGCAGTACTTC,CASSLGSGAPYEQYF,many,NA,TRBJ2-7,TRBV7-6
TGTGCCAGTAGTACCTTCGGGGCCGCTATCCAAGAGACCCAGTACTTC,CASSTFGAAIQETQYF,many,NA,TRBJ2-5,TRBV19
TGTGCCAGCAGCAAAGAGGTTAGCGGCCCCTGGGGTCAATACAATGAGCAGTTCTTC,CASSKEVSGPWGQYNEQFF,NA,NA,TRBJ2-1,TRBV21-1
TGCGCCAGCAGCCAGGTTCATGGGACATTTTTGGTAGATGAAGCTTTCTTT,CASSQVHGTFLVDEAFF,medium-sized,NA,TRBJ1-1,TRBV4-1
TGTGCCAGCAGTGAATGGGGACACTCCGGCACTGAAGCTTTCTTT,CASSEWGHSGTEAFF,many,NA,TRBJ1-1,TRBV2
TGCAGTGCCCTGCGGACTAGCGTGGCGAGTGATACGCAGTATTTT,CSALRTSVASDTQYF,medium-sized,TRBD2,TRBJ2-3,TRBV20-1
TGTGCCAGCAGCCCTCGGGACAGGGTCGATAGCGAGCAGTACTTC,CASSPRDRVDSEQYF,medium-sized,TRBD1,TRBJ2-7,TRBV7-9
TGTGCCAGCAGTGCCAGGGGGTTCCAGTACGAGCAGTACTTC,CASSARGFQYEQYF,NA,TRBD1,TRBJ2-7,TRBV6-1
NA,CAWEWGTGAVETRYF,NA,NA,TRBJ2-5,TRBV30